The clone carrying this T cell receptor (beta chain) was seen a single time. Antigen specificity is unknown. This sample was taken from a study of OX40 agonist ivuxolimab in advanced cancers. About the research overall: A mean age of approximately 60 years, range roughly 23 to 85, was recorded, and 70% to 85% were male. Findings and limits, study-wide: The study found that CD8+ T cells averaged more expanded clones than CD4+. Expansion of clones was among the lowest in partial responders at 0.1-3.0 mg/kg.

The CDR3 is 12 residues long. V was clipped by 4 bases and J by 5 bases, with 5 bases between them. The germline gives CDR1 MNHNS, CDR2 SASEGT. Only in-frame clones appear in the TCRdb table, and some are missing; sequencing was by immunoSEQ multiplex PCR. The data contain 50,000 or so clones, approximately 89% of them singletons. Systemic immunosuppression or autoimmune disease history was grounds to exclude patients. J is TRBJ2-2 and V is TRBV6-1; D ambiguous. This sequence originates from an adult with an advanced solid tumor such as melanoma, head and neck, liver or kidney cancer. The sample consisted of CD4+ or CD8+ T cells sorted from blood, taken in a trial of the OX40 agonist ivuxolimab. The CDR3 spells CASSVRTGELFF. Written as DNA, the CDR3 is TGTGCCAGCAGTGTGCGAACCGGGGAGCTGTTTTTT.